These 2 T cell receptor beta chains came from one sample sequenced in a study of molecular identifiers for immune sequencing clone quantification. TCRdb analysed the PCR reads with MiXCR anew, one entry per CDR3 protein. The sample holds 97,000 or so distinct CDR3 sequences; under 40% are singletons and the top ten take roughly 10%. The sample was naive CD8+ T cells from blood, with Jurkat cell RNA spiked in. Subset defined: FACS-sorted CD8+CD4-CCR7+CD45RA+ naive T cells. The receptor source for this set is a human donor in good health. Some libraries in this study had Jurkat cell RNA spiked in.

This clonotype turned up a few times. This sequence joins TRBV13 and TRBJ2-2; 10 bases match TRBD1. The CDR3 is 16 residues long. Germline loops: CDR1 PRHDT, CDR2 FYEKMQ (reference sequence). V lost 5 bases, J lost 2 bases, and 5 bases stayed unmatched. CDR3 sequence reads: CASSHGTGENTGELFF. CDR3 nucleotides: TGTGCCAGCAGCCACGGGACAGGGGAAAACACCGGGGAGCTGTTTTTT.

This clonotype was observed many times. The CDR3 protein is CASSPAVSYEQYF. CDR3 sequence (DNA): TGTGCCAGCAGCCCAGCGGTCTCCTACGAGCAGTACTTC. The rearrangement uses TRBV7-6 and TRBJ2-7, with a weak D call TRBD2 (5 bases). The ends were cut back, 5 bases at V and 0 bases at J, with 8 bases in the middle. Per germline, CDR1 SGHVS and CDR2 FNYEAQ. The CDR3 totals 13 residues.